The present T cell receptor beta chain was sequenced within a study of T cell responses to AZD1222 COVID-19 vaccine. Study-wide points: Regions left unmutated in variants are reportedly the target of nearly half of spike-specific TCRs. Donors were mostly white British, more females; clonal diversity possibly underestimated.

Measured with immunoSEQ multiplex PCR; TCRdb has only the in-frame clones, and not every one. This repertoire shows approximately 110,000 clones, about 91% found once; its top ten account for around 7.5%. Worth noting for this clone: No antigen is known for it.

Germline CDR1 and CDR2: SNHLY and FYNNEI. This CDR3 spans 11 amino acids. V lost 9 bases and J lost 1, with 3 bases in between. The chain carries TRBV2 and TRBJ2-2, with D unresolved. The specimen comprised peripheral blood, sampled on day 0 of AZD1222 vaccination. This sequence was found in an adult in good health. The CDR3 loop is CASRNTGELFF. CDR3 nucleotides: TGTGCCAGTAGGAACACCGGGGAGCTGTTTTTT.